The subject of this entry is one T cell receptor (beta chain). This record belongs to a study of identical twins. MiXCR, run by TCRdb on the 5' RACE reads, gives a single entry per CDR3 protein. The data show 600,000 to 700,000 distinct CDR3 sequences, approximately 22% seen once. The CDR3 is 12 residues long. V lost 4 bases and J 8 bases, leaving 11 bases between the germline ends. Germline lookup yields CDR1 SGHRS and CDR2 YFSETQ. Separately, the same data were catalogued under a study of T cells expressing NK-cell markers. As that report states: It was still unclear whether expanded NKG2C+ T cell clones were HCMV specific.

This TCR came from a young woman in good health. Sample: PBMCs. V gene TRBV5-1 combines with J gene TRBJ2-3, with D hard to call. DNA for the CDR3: TGCGCCAGCAGCCCGGATGTCACTACGCAGTATTTT. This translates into CASSPDVTTQYF.